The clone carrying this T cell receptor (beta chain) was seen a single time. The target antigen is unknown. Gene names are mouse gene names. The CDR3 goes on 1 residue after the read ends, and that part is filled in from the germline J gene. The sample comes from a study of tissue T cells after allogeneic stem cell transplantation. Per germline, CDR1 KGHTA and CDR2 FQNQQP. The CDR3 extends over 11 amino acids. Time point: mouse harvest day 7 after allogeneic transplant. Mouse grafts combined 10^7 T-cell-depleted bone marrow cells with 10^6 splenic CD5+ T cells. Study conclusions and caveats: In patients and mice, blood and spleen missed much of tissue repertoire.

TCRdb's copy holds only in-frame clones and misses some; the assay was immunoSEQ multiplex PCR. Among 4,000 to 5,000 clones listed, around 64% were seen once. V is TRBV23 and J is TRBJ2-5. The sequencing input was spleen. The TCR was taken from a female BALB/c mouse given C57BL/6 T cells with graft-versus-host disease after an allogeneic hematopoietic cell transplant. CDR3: CSSVGGNTQYF. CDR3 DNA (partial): TGCTCCAGCGTCGGCGGGAACACCCAGTAC. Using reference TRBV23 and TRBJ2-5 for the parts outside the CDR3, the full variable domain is DAAVTQKPRYLIKMKGQEAEMKCIPEKGHTAVFWYQQKQSKELKFLIYFQNQQPLDQIDMVKERFSAVCPSSSLCSLGIRTCEAEDSALYLCSSVGGNTQYFGPGTRLLVL.